This T cell receptor (beta chain) was obtained from a study of early T cells in non-severe SARS-CoV-2 infection. TCRdb ran MiXCR on the 5' RACE reads and lists one entry per CDR3 protein. The sample carries some 97,000 distinct CDR3 sequences, roughly 9.6% recorded once. Sample: whole blood, taken at baseline. The TCR originated in an adult who was a healthcare worker with PCR-confirmed SARS-CoV-2 infection or an uninfected control (not recorded which).

The DNA of the CDR3 is TGTGCCAGCGGCAAGGGGCTCACCGGGGAGCTGTTTTTT. Its protein product is CASGKGLTGELFF. V and J are TRBV6-5 and TRBJ2-2; D is perhaps TRBD1 (5 bases). The V end lost 8 bases, the J end lost 4 bases, and 11 bases lay between the germline ends. Germline CDR1 is MNHEY and CDR2 is SVGAGI. The CDR3 runs 13 residues.